The 23 T cell receptor beta chains below were found in one sample sequenced in a study of shared clonotypes between healthy human individuals. TCRdb keeps only in-frame clones here, not all; method: immunoSEQ multiplex PCR. The table includes 450,000 or so clones, around 77% detected once. Specimen: PBMCs. Receptors originate from a woman aged 40 to 50 in good health. Some clones in this sample may be carry-over from other donors' samples.

V is TRBV7-2 and J is TRBJ1-3, with 7 nucleotides matching TRBD1. V trimming: 2 bases; J trimming: 3 bases; junction bases outside the gene matches: 7. The CDR3 length is 16 residues. Germline values: CDR1 SGHTA, CDR2 FQGNSA. CDR3 nucleotide sequence: TGTGCCAGCAGCTTATCAGGGGGGGCGCGTGGAAACACCATATATTTT. Protein: CASSLSGGARGNTIYF.

The chain couples TRBV7-2 to TRBJ2-3, with TRBD2 identical over 10 bases. This CDR3 is built from 15 residues. The germline V gene encodes CDR1 SGHTA and CDR2 FQGNSA. Trimming removed 5 bases from V and 2 bases from J; junction bases left unmatched: 4. The CDR3 nucleotides are TGTGCCAGCAGCAAGGGACTAGCGTACACAGATACGCAGTATTTT. Translated: CASSKGLAYTDTQYF.

Note on this clone: A far more abundant clone sits one base away, making this likely a read error. This chain connects TRBV7-9 to TRBJ1-2; D may be TRBD1 (6 bases). Looked up from germline, CDR1 is SEHNR and CDR2 is FQNEAQ (reference sequence). The CDR3 has 13 amino acids. The DNA of the CDR3 is TGTGCCGGCAGCTTAGACACAGGGTCCGGCTACACCTTC. It yields the protein CAGSLDTGSGYTF.

The genes are TRBV21-1 and TRBJ2-7; the D call in the table, TRBD2, was not verified against the DNA. TRBV21-1 is a recognized pseudogene. The CDR3 has 17 residues. CDR3: CASSIPGTSGSQHEQYF. The CDR3 bases are TGTGCCAGCAGCATCCCCGGGACTAGCGGGAGTCAACACGAGCAGTACTTC.

The chain couples TRBV6-1 to TRBJ2-1; 9 bases line up with TRBD2. The CDR3 contains 15 residues. Germline V gene lookup returns CDR1 MNHNS and CDR2 SASEGT. V lost 7 bases, J lost 2 bases, and 6 bases stayed unmatched. CDR3 amino acids: CASTLTSGAYNEQFF. CDR3 sequence (DNA): TGTGCCAGCACCCTGACTAGCGGAGCCTACAATGAGCAGTTCTTC.

The gene calls are TRBV5-1 and TRBJ1-1; D is unclear. Deletions cut 4 bases from V and 4 bases from J, with 14 bases between. Germline V gene sequence: CDR1 SGHRS, CDR2 YFSETQ. The CDR3 sequence is 14 residues long. The CDR3 is CASSPGGSLTEAFF. The DNA of the CDR3 is TGCGCCAGCAGCCCCGGTGGCAGCCTCACTGAAGCTTTCTTT.

Comment on this clone: The sample holds other DNA sequences that translate to the same CDR3. V usage is TRBV20-1 and J usage is TRBJ2-3; no definite D call. With 0 bases removed from V and 6 bases from J, the gap between germline ends came to 4 bases. The CDR3 length is 11 residues. The germline CDR1 and CDR2 sequences are DFQATT and SNEGSKA (reference sequence). CDR3 region: CSARDWDTQYF. CDR3 DNA sequence: TGCAGTGCTAGAGACTGGGATACGCAGTATTTT.

This clone was seen only once. V usage is TRBV29-1 and J usage is TRBJ2-3; unclear D gene. V was cut by 0 bases and J by 1 base, with 8 bases left in between. This CDR3 region has 14 residues. Per germline, CDR1 SQVTM and CDR2 ANQGSEA. CDR3 DNA sequence: TGCAGCGTTGAAGAGGGAACGGGCACAGATACGCAGTATTTT. Translating it yields CSVEEGTGTDTQYF.

CDR3 amino acids: CASSVGTGASTDTQYF. CDR3 nucleotide sequence: TGTGCCAGCAGCGTAGGGACAGGCGCTTCCACAGATACGCAGTATTTT. This chain joins TRBV9 and TRBJ2-3; 7 nucleotides line up with TRBD1. Germline V gene sequence: CDR1 SGDLS, CDR2 YYNGEE. V was clipped by 0 bases and J by 2 bases; unmatched bases: 6. The CDR3 is made up of 16 amino acids.

Note on this clone: This likely reflects a read error, since a far larger clone is one base away. The rearrangement joins TRBV30 to TRBJ2-4; D perhaps matches TRBD1 (6 bases). CDR1 is GTSNPN, CDR2 SVGIG, per germline (reference sequence). The CDR3 is made up of 15 amino acids. V lost 4 bases to trimming and J lost 8 bases, with 21 bases between them. The CDR3 DNA reads as TGTGCCTGGACCATTGGGACAAGGGGCAGGGACATTCAGTACTTC. Translated, it gives CAWTIGTRGRDIQYF.

In this sample, this clone turned up many times. The J gene is TRBJ1-5, the V gene TRBV6-5; 9 bases are a match to TRBD1. From germline, CDR1 is MNHEY and CDR2 SVGAGI. V lost 6 bases to trimming and J lost 4 bases; unmatched junction nucleotides: 7. The CDR3 loop spans 15 amino acids. As DNA, the CDR3 is TGTGCCAGCAGACCCCTCGACAGGGGGAATCAGCCCCAGCATTTT. This encodes CASRPLDRGNQPQHF.

The chain employs TRBV7-9 and TRBJ2-3, with no clear D. CDR3 length: 13 amino acids. V lost 1 base, J lost 5 bases, and 7 bases lay in between. Per the germline V gene, CDR1 is SEHNR and CDR2 is FQNEAQ (reference sequence). Here the CDR3 DNA reads TGTGCCAGCAGCTTAGTGACCGGAGATACGCAGTATTTT. This translates into CASSLVTGDTQYF.

This clone appeared a few times. The chain has TRBV9 and TRBJ2-7; a possible D gene is TRBD2 (5 bases). This CDR3 spans 15 amino acids. The germline V gene has CDR1 SGDLS and CDR2 YYNGEE. Trimming removed 0 bases at V and 0 bases at J, with 10 bases between. CDR3 in DNA: TGTGCCAGCAGCGTAGAAAGCGGACTCTCCTACGAGCAGTACTTC. Translating gives CASSVESGLSYEQYF.

The chain uses TRBV7-9 and TRBJ2-2; possibly TRBD2 for D (6 bases). CDR3 size: 16 residues. Trimming cost V 0 bases and J 2 bases, with 10 bases left between them. Germline assignment: CDR1 SEHNR and CDR2 FQNEAQ (reference sequence). The CDR3 spells CASSLAEGSNTGELFF. CDR3 DNA sequence: TGTGCCAGCAGCTTAGCGGAGGGCTCTAACACCGGGGAGCTGTTTTTT.

J is TRBJ1-1 and V is TRBV16; D is ambiguous. Trimming stripped 4 bases from V and 0 bases from J, with 15 bases between. The CDR3 contains 16 residues. Germline V lookup: CDR1 KGHSY, CDR2 FQNENV. The CDR3 here is CASSPSNWRLNTEAFF. The CDR3 bases are TGTGCCAGCAGCCCCAGCAACTGGAGGCTGAACACTGAAGCTTTCTTT.

This clone was recorded a few times. The chain combines TRBV5-4 with TRBJ2-2, with 11 bases fitting TRBD2. CDR1 and CDR2 (germline): SGHNT, YYREEE (reference sequence). The CDR3 spans 15 residues. Trimming removed 4 bases from V and 5 bases from J; junction bases left unmatched: 4. The DNA for the CDR3 is TGTGCCAGCAGCATCCGGACTAGCGGGACCGGGGAGCTGTTTTTT. Protein: CASSIRTSGTGELFF.

V is TRBV7-9 and J is TRBJ2-7; D is tentatively TRBD1 or TRBD2 (5 bases each). The CDR3 covers 17 residues. Looked up from germline, CDR1 is SEHNR and CDR2 is FQNEAQ (reference sequence). The V gene lost 0 bases and the J gene lost 3 bases, with 18 bases spanning the gap. The CDR3 DNA sequence: TGTGCCAGCAGCTTAGCATTAACCGGGACCCTGGACTACGAGCAGTACTTC. The encoded protein is CASSLALTGTLDYEQYF.

The chain is built from TRBV5-1 and TRBJ2-1; D possibly corresponds to TRBD1 (5 bases). This CDR3 has 11 amino acids. Germline CDR1 and CDR2: SGHRS and YFSETQ. V lost 4 bases and J 15 bases, leaving 14 bases between the germline ends. In DNA form, the CDR3 reads TGCGCCAGCAGCGGCGTAACAGGTCCGTTCTTC. It encodes CASSGVTGPFF.

Concerning this clone itself: A far larger clone is one nucleotide away, so this likely arose from a read error. This sample includes further DNA sequences coding for the same CDR3. The chain is built from TRBV2 and TRBJ2-2, with TRBD2 as a possible D gene (5 bases). Germline V gene sequence: CDR1 SNHLY, CDR2 FYNNEI. The CDR3 is made up of 12 amino acids. The CDR3 bases are TGTGCCAGCAGTGTGGCCGCCGGGGAGCTGTTCTTT. Amino acids: CASSVAAGELFF.

This clone was observed a few times. J is TRBJ1-2 and V is TRBV5-4; D unresolved. The CDR3 extends over 14 amino acids. The ends were cut back, 0 bases at V and 4 bases at J, with 10 bases in the middle. Germline CDR1 is SGHNT and CDR2 is YYREEE (reference sequence). CDR3 DNA sequence: TGTGCCAGCAGCTTGGAGGGCCGCTCCTATGGCTACACCTTC. Translated: CASSLEGRSYGYTF.

This chain uses TRBV15 with TRBJ2-2, with 9 bases lining up with TRBD1. The germline CDR1 and CDR2 sequences are LNHNV and YYDKDF (reference sequence). V shed 2 bases, J shed 6 bases, and the junction held 4 bases outside the gene matches. The CDR3 loop spans 15 amino acids. The CDR3 here is CATSRRDRDPGELFF. The CDR3, as DNA: TGTGCCACCAGCAGAAGGGACAGGGACCCCGGGGAGCTGTTTTTT.

The gene calls are TRBV11-2 and TRBJ2-7; D tentatively reads TRBD1 or TRBD2 (5 bases each). Germline V gene lookup returns CDR1 SGHAT and CDR2 FQNNGV. There are 14 residues in the CDR3. V lost 4 bases and J 5 bases, leaving 15 bases between the germline ends. In nucleotides, the CDR3 is TGTGCCAGCAGCTCACAGGTGGGGGTCCACGAGCAGTACTTC. As protein: CASSSQVGVHEQYF. Combining the CDR3 with reference TRBV11-2 and TRBJ2-7 gives the whole variable domain EAGVAQSPRYKIIEKRQSVAFWCNPISGHATLYWYQQILGQGPKLLIQFQNNGVVDDSQLPKDRFSAERLKGVDSTLKIQPAKLEDSAVYLCASSSQVGVHEQYFGPGTRLTVT.

V and J are TRBV14 and TRBJ2-7, with 15 bases that match TRBD2. Germline CDR1 reads SGHDN; CDR2 reads FVKESK. Trimming cost V 4 bases and J 4 bases; bases outside gene matches: 2. This CDR3 spans 15 amino acids. CDR3 amino acids: CASSPGLAGGYEQYF. CDR3 nucleotides: TGTGCCAGCAGCCCGGGACTAGCGGGAGGTTACGAGCAGTACTTC. Looking up the rest from reference TRBV14 and TRBJ2-7 gives the full variable domain: EAGVTQFPSHSVIEKGQTVTLRCDPISGHDNLYWYRRVMGKEIKFLLHFVKESKQDESGMPNNRFLAERTGGTYSTLKVQPAELEDSGVYFCASSPGLAGGYEQYFGPGTRLTVT.